This T cell receptor (beta chain) appears in the sequencing data of a study of T cell changes during pregnancy in multiple sclerosis. The V end was cut by 5 bases, the J end by 10 bases, with 18 bases between. CDR1 and CDR2 (germline): MNHEY, SMNVEV (reference sequence). This CDR3 region has 14 residues. The assay was immunoSEQ multiplex PCR, and TCRdb's table has in-frame clones only and misses some. The profile covers under 50,000 clones, with around 93% appearing a single time and under 30% taken by the ten largest. The genes are TRBV27 and TRBJ1-5; D uncertain. The sequencing used CD8+ T cells from peripheral blood mononuclear cells, collected before pregnancy. This TCR was recovered from a female donor with multiple sclerosis, enrolled in a pregnancy study. CDR3 sequence: CASSPGFGEQPQHF. CDR3 sequence (DNA): TGTGCCAGCAGTCCCGGGTTCGGCGAACAACCCCAGCATTTT.